A single sample is the source of the 22 T cell receptor beta chains below, sequenced in a study of shared clonotypes between healthy human individuals. The assay was immunoSEQ multiplex PCR, and TCRdb's table has in-frame clones only and misses some. This table holds some 1,900,000 clones, about 94% found once. CD45RO-negative cells were positively selected for CCR7, leaving out terminally differentiated effector memory CD45RA+ cells. Sequencing was done on a sample of naive CD8+ T cells sorted from blood. Source of these receptors: a man aged 18-30 years in good health.

Remarks on this clone: The sample holds other DNA sequences that translate to the same CDR3. This chain links TRBV27 with TRBJ2-6, with D possibly being TRBD2 (7 bases). Trimming cost V 5 bases and J 4 bases, with 12 bases left between them. CDR1 MNHEY and CDR2 SMNVEV come from the germline V gene (reference sequence). The CDR3 has 15 amino acids. CDR3 DNA: TGTGCCAGCAGTACAGGGACTACCGGGGCCAACGTCCTGACTTTC. Protein sequence: CASSTGTTGANVLTF.

About this clone: Other DNA sequences within the sample encode an identical CDR3. V usage is TRBV10-1 and J usage is TRBJ2-1, with 7 bases aligning to TRBD1. Germline CDR1 WNHNN, CDR2 SYGVQD (reference sequence). V shed 4 bases, J shed 5 bases, and the junction held 2 bases outside the gene matches. The CDR3 length is 13 residues. Here the CDR3 reads CASSVGQDNEQFF. CDR3 nucleotides: TGCGCCAGCAGTGTCGGACAGGACAATGAGCAGTTCTTC.

This clone came up once. The chain couples TRBV27 to TRBJ1-1, with a weak D call TRBD1 (5 bases). CDR3 length: 15 residues. V lost 0 bases and J lost 4, with 12 bases in between. CDR1 and CDR2 (germline): MNHEY, SMNVEV (reference sequence). As DNA, the CDR3 is TGTGCCAGCAGTTTATCCGGAGGGGCTGGCACTGAAGCTTTCTTT. It yields the protein CASSLSGGAGTEAFF.

The rearrangement links TRBV27 to TRBJ2-3, with 10 bases that match TRBD1. Germline-derived CDR1 and CDR2 are MNHEY and SMNVEV (reference sequence). V shed 8 bases, J shed 4 bases, and the junction held 6 bases outside the gene matches. This CDR3 has 14 residues. The CDR3, as DNA: TGTGCCAGCGGTCTCGGACAGGGGGCAGATACGCAGTATTTT. This gives the protein CASGLGQGADTQYF.

The chain combines TRBV30 with TRBJ2-1; 11 bases align to TRBD2. V lost 5 bases, J lost 11 bases, and 11 bases stayed unmatched. In germline, CDR1 is GTSNPN, CDR2 SVGIG (reference sequence). The CDR3 length is 14 residues. CDR3 nucleotides: TGTGCCTGGGCCCTGACTAGCGGGACAATGAAGCAGTTCTTC. It codes for CAWALTSGTMKQFF.

This chain links TRBV5-6 with TRBJ1-1; possible D gene TRBD1, 5 bases. The germline CDR1 and CDR2 sequences are SGHDT and YYEEEE. Trimming shortened V by 4 bases and J by 3 bases, and 7 bases separated the two germline ends. The CDR3 sequence is 12 residues long. The CDR3 region is CASSGGHTEAFF. The CDR3 DNA sequence: TGTGCCAGCAGCGGGGGACACACTGAAGCTTTCTTT.

The gene calls are TRBV7-6 and TRBJ2-5; 11 positions match TRBD1. CDR1 is SGHVS and CDR2 is FNYEAQ in the germline V gene. The CDR3 spans 16 residues. The trim removed 1 base at V and 5 bases at J, leaving 6 bases unmatched. The CDR3 loop is CASSLVWDRGIETQYF. Written as DNA, the CDR3 is TGTGCCAGCAGCTTAGTATGGGACAGGGGGATTGAGACCCAGTACTTC.

The rearrangement uses TRBV5-1 and TRBJ2-7, with 10 positions matching TRBD2. From germline, CDR1 is SGHRS and CDR2 YFSETQ. This CDR3 contains 14 residues. J was trimmed by 7 bases and V by 1 base; bases with no gene match: 5. CDR3 residues: CASSLSLLAGEQYF. The CDR3 region has the DNA TGCGCCAGCAGCTTGTCTCTACTAGCGGGGGAGCAGTACTTC. Combining the CDR3 with reference TRBV5-1 and TRBJ2-7 gives the whole variable domain KAGVTQTPRYLIKTRGQQVTLSCSPISGHRSVSWYQQTPGQGLQFLFEYFSETQRNKGNFPGRFSGRQFSNSRSEMNVSTLELGDSALYLCASSLSLLAGEQYFGPGTRLTVT.

The rearrangement joins TRBV18 to TRBJ1-2, with 7 bases fitting TRBD1. Losses at the gene ends were 0 bases for V and 4 bases for J; bases not matched to a gene: 11. Germline V gives CDR1 KGHSH, CDR2 LQKENI. This CDR3 spans 17 amino acids. This CDR3 is CASSPPIPGGFVYGYTF. Here the CDR3 DNA reads TGTGCCAGCTCACCACCAATACCAGGGGGGTTTGTCTATGGCTACACCTTC.

This clone was observed once. Other DNA sequences within the sample encode an identical CDR3. CDR3 coding DNA: TGCAGTGCTAGAGACGGCTACGAGCAGTACTTC. Residues: CSARDGYEQYF. V gene TRBV20-1 combines with J gene TRBJ2-7; no reliable D call. The CDR3 has 11 residues. Germline assignment: CDR1 DFQATT and CDR2 SNEGSKA (reference sequence). V shed 0 bases and J shed 3 bases, with 3 bases lying between them.

The V gene is TRBV15, the J gene TRBJ2-2; weak D call: TRBD2 (5 bases). The CDR3 extends over 15 amino acids. CDR1 is LNHNV, CDR2 YYDKDF, per germline (reference sequence). V was trimmed by 1 base and J by 0 bases, leaving 6 bases between them. CDR3 nucleotides: TGTGCCACCAGCAGAGGAGGGACGAACACCGGGGAGCTGTTTTTT. Protein: CATSRGGTNTGELFF.

The V and J genes are TRBV5-1 and TRBJ2-5, with 11 bases aligning to TRBD2. With 2 bases clipped from V and 5 bases from J, the junction kept 8 bases outside the gene matches. The CDR3 runs to 16 residues. Germline V gene sequence: CDR1 SGHRS, CDR2 YFSETQ. The CDR3 nucleotides are TGCGCCAGCAGCTTAGAACTAGCGGGAGTCCGGGAGACCCAGTACTTC. Translating it yields CASSLELAGVRETQYF.

This clone came up a few times. This sample includes further DNA sequences coding for the same CDR3. The V gene is TRBV27, the J gene TRBJ1-6, with D possibly being TRBD1 (6 bases). Trimming removed 3 bases at V and 6 bases at J, with 9 bases between. This CDR3 is 14 amino acids long. Germline CDR1 MNHEY, CDR2 SMNVEV (reference sequence). The CDR3 coding sequence is TGTGCCAGCAGTTTTGGGGGGGCTAATTCACCCCTCCACTTT. Its protein product is CASSFGGANSPLHF.

The chain couples TRBV7-8 to TRBJ2-3; TRBD2 matches at 9 bases. Trimming took 8 bases from V and 5 from J; bases not matched to a gene: 11. The CDR3 contains 15 residues. Germline values: CDR1 SGHVS, CDR2 FQNEAQ. The chain's CDR3 is CASLPLAGVRDTQYF. CDR3 DNA sequence: TGTGCCAGCCTACCCTTAGCGGGAGTCAGAGATACGCAGTATTTT.

The V call is TRBV2, the J call TRBJ1-5, with D unresolved. CDR1 SNHLY and CDR2 FYNNEI come from the germline V gene. Trimming took 0 bases from V and 1 from J, leaving 10 bases between them. There are 16 residues in the CDR3. CDR3 sequence: CASSEAGDGSNQPQHF. DNA for the CDR3: TGTGCCAGCAGTGAAGCAGGAGACGGAAGCAATCAGCCCCAGCATTTT.

V gene TRBV9 combines with J gene TRBJ2-2; no clear D gene. Trimming took 3 bases from V and 1 from J, leaving 16 bases between them. Germline V gene data show CDR1 as SGDLS and CDR2 as YYNGEE. CDR3 size: 17 residues. The DNA for the CDR3 is TGTGCCAGCAGCGGACCGCTTCATGGGGTGAACACCGGGGAGCTGTTTTTT. It translates to CASSGPLHGVNTGELFF.

This clone was recorded once. The rearrangement joins TRBV29-1 to TRBJ1-2, with TRBD1 identical over 12 bases. The CDR3 sequence is 16 residues long. Germline-derived CDR1 and CDR2 are SQVTM and ANQGSEA. The J segment lost 5 bases and the V segment lost 1 base, leaving 8 bases of the junction unmatched. The CDR3 here is CSVEGDPGQGAYGYTF. The DNA of the CDR3 is TGCAGCGTTGAAGGTGACCCGGGACAGGGGGCTTATGGCTACACCTTC.

The rearrangement links TRBV18 to TRBJ2-5; 8 bases fit TRBD1. This CDR3 is built from 15 residues. The germline V gene encodes CDR1 KGHSH and CDR2 LQKENI. Trimming cost V 3 bases and J 5 bases; bases outside gene matches: 8. The CDR3 protein is CASSPGTGAGETQYF. The DNA for the CDR3 is TGTGCCAGCTCACCGGGGACAGGAGCTGGGGAGACCCAGTACTTC.

V gene TRBV7-6 combines with J gene TRBJ1-3, with TRBD1 matching 8 bases. Germline CDR1 is SGHVS and CDR2 is FNYEAQ. The junction had 8 bases not matched to a gene; V was cut back by 1 base and J by 3 bases. The CDR3 spans 17 residues. The CDR3 sequence: CASSLVDREFDGNTIYF. DNA for the CDR3: TGTGCCAGCAGCTTAGTGGACAGGGAATTCGATGGAAACACCATATATTTT.

This clone has just one count. The chain carries TRBV7-6 and TRBJ2-1, with 8 nucleotides matching TRBD2. CDR3 length: 15 amino acids. The germline V gene encodes CDR1 SGHVS and CDR2 FNYEAQ. The junction had 3 bases not matched to a gene; V was cut back by 3 bases and J by 2 bases. CDR3 sequence reads: CASSFSGSPYNEQFF. CDR3 sequence (DNA): TGTGCCAGCAGCTTCAGCGGGAGCCCCTACAATGAGCAGTTCTTC. The full variable domain, completed using reference TRBV7-6 and TRBJ2-1, is GAGVSQSPRYKVTKRGQDVALRCDPISGHVSLYWYRQALGQGPEFLTYFNYEAQQDKSGLPNDRFSAERPEGSISTLTIQRTEQRDSAMYRCASSFSGSPYNEQFFGPGTRLTVL.

The chain recombines TRBV7-6 with TRBJ1-1, with D unresolved. The CDR3 runs 13 residues. V dropped 2 bases and J dropped 5 bases, with 9 bases sitting between them. Germline V gives CDR1 SGHVS, CDR2 FNYEAQ. The CDR3 nucleotides read TGTGCCAGCAGCTTACACGACGGAACTGAAGCTTTCTTT. Its protein is CASSLHDGTEAFF. The full variable domain, its missing parts supplied by reference TRBV7-6 and TRBJ1-1, is GAGVSQSPRYKVTKRGQDVALRCDPISGHVSLYWYRQALGQGPEFLTYFNYEAQQDKSGLPNDRFSAERPEGSISTLTIQRTEQRDSAMYRCASSLHDGTEAFFGQGTRLTVV.

This chain uses TRBV19 with TRBJ2-2, with D hard to call. Germline CDR1 reads LNHDA; CDR2 reads SQIVND (reference sequence). The V end lost 0 bases, the J end lost 6 bases, and 8 bases lay between the germline ends. The CDR3 is 14 residues long. The CDR3 DNA reads as TGTGCCAGTAGTATAGATCTAGAATCCGGGGAGCTGTTTTTT. It codes for CASSIDLESGELFF. Together with reference TRBV19 and TRBJ2-2, the CDR3 gives the full variable domain: DGGITQSPKYLFRKEGQNVTLSCEQNLNHDAMYWYRQDPGQGLRLIYYSQIVNDFQKGDIAEGYSVSREKKESFPLTVTSAQKNPTAFYLCASSIDLESGELFFGEGSRLTVL.